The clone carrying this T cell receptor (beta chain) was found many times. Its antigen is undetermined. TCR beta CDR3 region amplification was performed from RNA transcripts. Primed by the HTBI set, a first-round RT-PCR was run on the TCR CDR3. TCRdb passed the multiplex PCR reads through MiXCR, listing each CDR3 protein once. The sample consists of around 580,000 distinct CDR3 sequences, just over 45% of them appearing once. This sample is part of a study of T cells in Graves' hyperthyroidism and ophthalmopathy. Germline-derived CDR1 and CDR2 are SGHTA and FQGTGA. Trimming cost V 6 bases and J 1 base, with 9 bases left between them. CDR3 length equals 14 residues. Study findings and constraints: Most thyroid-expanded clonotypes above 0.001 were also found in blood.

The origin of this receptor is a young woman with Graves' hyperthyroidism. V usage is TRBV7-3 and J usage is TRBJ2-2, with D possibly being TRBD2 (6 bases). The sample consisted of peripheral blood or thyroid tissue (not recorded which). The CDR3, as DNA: TGTGCCAGCAGTTATAGCGGGAACACCGGGGAGCTGTTTTTT. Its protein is CASSYSGNTGELFF.